This T cell receptor beta chain appears in the sequencing data of a study of shared clonotypes between healthy human individuals. Terminally differentiated effector memory CD45RA+ cells were excluded by CCR7 positive selection of CD45RO-negative cells. Adults of Caucasian background living in Nashville, Tennessee made up all donors. Method: immunoSEQ multiplex PCR; TCRdb's copy keeps in-frame clones and lacks some. Of about 2 million clones in the sample, less than 95% are singletons; the top ten hold 0.9% to 1.4%. The sequenced sample consisted of naive CD8+ T cells sorted from blood. This receptor was taken from a man between 18 and 35 years old in good health.

Written as DNA, the CDR3 is TGCGCCAGCAGTGGCTCAAGCTCCTACAATGAGCAGTTCTTC. Translation gives CASSGSSSYNEQFF. The chain joins TRBV10-1 to TRBJ2-1; D ambiguous. CDR1 and CDR2 (germline): WNHNN, SYGVQD (reference sequence). V dropped 4 bases and J dropped 0 bases, with 7 bases sitting between them. CDR3 size: 14 residues.